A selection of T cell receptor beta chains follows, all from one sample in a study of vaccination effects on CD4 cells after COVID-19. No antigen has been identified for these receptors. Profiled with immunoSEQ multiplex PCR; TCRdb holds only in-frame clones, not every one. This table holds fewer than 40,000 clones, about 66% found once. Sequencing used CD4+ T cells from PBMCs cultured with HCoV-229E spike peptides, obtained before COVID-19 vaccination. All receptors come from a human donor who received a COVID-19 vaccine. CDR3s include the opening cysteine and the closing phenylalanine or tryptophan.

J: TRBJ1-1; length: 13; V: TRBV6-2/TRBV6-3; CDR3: CASSYGGNTEAFF
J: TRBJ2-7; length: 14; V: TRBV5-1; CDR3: CASSAGTGGSVQYF
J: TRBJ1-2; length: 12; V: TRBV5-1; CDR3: CASSSHQYGYTF
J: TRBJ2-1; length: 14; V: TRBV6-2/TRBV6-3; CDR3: CASSYVAAYNEQFF
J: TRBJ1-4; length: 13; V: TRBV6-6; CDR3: CATWSATNEKLFF
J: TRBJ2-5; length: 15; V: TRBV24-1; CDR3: CATSDGTAPIETQYF
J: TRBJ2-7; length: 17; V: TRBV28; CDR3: CASSLTSGLAGRGEQYF
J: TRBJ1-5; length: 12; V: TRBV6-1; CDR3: CASSEAGQPQHF
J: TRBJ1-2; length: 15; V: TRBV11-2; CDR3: CASSLREVGLGGYTF
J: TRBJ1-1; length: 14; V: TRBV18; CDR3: CASSQTGSDTEAFF
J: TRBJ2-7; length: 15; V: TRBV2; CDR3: CASSDGRTGTNEQYF
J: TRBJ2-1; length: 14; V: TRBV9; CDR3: CASSPLLGHNEQFF
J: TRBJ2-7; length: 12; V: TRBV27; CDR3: CASSFRGGEQYF